The 28 T cell receptor beta chains listed next were all sequenced from one sample in a study of T cell responses to AZD1222 COVID-19 vaccine. The assay was immunoSEQ multiplex PCR, and TCRdb's table has in-frame clones only and misses some. The sample contains 150,000 to 200,000 clones, approximately 94% of which appear only once. This sample comprised peripheral blood, obtained on day 0 of AZD1222 vaccination. These receptors were obtained from an adult in good health.

The chain links TRBV18 to TRBJ2-1; D is possibly TRBD1 (6 bases). CDR3 length: 16 residues. The germline V gene encodes CDR1 KGHSH and CDR2 LQKENI. The ends were cut back, 2 bases at V and 4 bases at J, with 15 bases in the middle. In DNA form, the CDR3 reads TGTGCCAGCTCACCATTTGGGGGCGAGGAATACAATGAGCAGTTCTTC. It codes for CASSPFGGEEYNEQFF.

The rearrangement uses TRBV4-1 and TRBJ2-7; TRBD2 matches 13 bases. The CDR3 extends over 16 amino acids. Looked up from germline, CDR1 is MGHRA and CDR2 is YSYEKL. With V trimmed by 0 bases and J by 4 bases, 3 bases remained unmatched. CDR3 sequence: CASSQDTSGRGYEQYF. The CDR3 DNA is TGCGCCAGCAGCCAAGATACTAGCGGGAGGGGATACGAGCAGTACTTC.

The gene calls are TRBV29-1 and TRBJ1-4, with D hard to call. This CDR3 spans 13 amino acids. Germline V gives CDR1 SQVTM, CDR2 ANQGSEA. The ends were cut back, 6 bases at V and 3 bases at J, with 11 bases in the middle. The CDR3 is CSVKQGPNEKLFF. The CDR3 region has the DNA TGCAGCGTCAAACAAGGGCCTAATGAAAAACTGTTTTTT.

The chain joins TRBV7-8 to TRBJ1-1, with TRBD1 identical over 11 bases. The trim removed 4 bases at V and 3 bases at J, leaving 7 bases unmatched. The CDR3 runs to 16 residues. Germline CDR1 SGHVS, CDR2 FQNEAQ. The CDR3 spells CASSSQEDRGHTEAFF. The DNA of the CDR3 is TGTGCCAGCAGCTCCCAAGAGGACAGGGGGCACACTGAAGCTTTCTTT.

The chain employs TRBV11-1 and TRBJ2-2; D gene ambiguous. Germline values: CDR1 SGHAT, CDR2 FQDESV (reference sequence). The CDR3 covers 15 residues. V was cut by 6 bases and J by 4 bases, with 15 bases left in between. CDR3 region: CASRAIPLFTGELFF. CDR3 coding DNA: TGTGCCAGCAGAGCTATCCCACTCTTCACCGGGGAGCTGTTTTTT.

The CDR3 spells CASGRGKAGANVLTF. The CDR3 bases are TGTGCCAGCGGCCGGGGTAAGGCTGGGGCCAACGTCCTGACTTTC. This chain uses TRBV6-5 with TRBJ2-6; D might be TRBD2 (5 bases). Germline V gene sequence: CDR1 MNHEY, CDR2 SVGAGI. V was shortened by 8 bases and J by 2 bases, with 13 bases between the two germline ends. The CDR3 is made up of 15 amino acids.

This clone was detected once. The chain combines TRBV15 with TRBJ2-7, with 11 bases aligning to TRBD2. This CDR3 is built from 13 residues. V shed 9 bases and J 6 bases; nucleotides not matched to a gene: 7. The germline CDR1 and CDR2 sequences are LNHNV and YYDKDF (reference sequence). In DNA, the CDR3 is TGTGCCACTAAGGGACTAGCGGTTTCCGAGCAGTACTTC. Its translation: CATKGLAVSEQYF.

This chain connects TRBV15 to TRBJ2-5, with D tentatively TRBD1 (5 bases). This CDR3 comprises 15 residues. The germline V gene encodes CDR1 LNHNV and CDR2 YYDKDF (reference sequence). With 5 bases removed from V and 6 bases from J, the gap between germline ends came to 19 bases. The DNA of the CDR3 is TGTGCCACCAGCCCCCTAGGAACCTCAGGGCAGACCCAGTACTTC. Amino acid sequence: CATSPLGTSGQTQYF.

The V gene is TRBV13, the J gene TRBJ1-1; the match to TRBD1 covers 8 bases. Germline CDR1 is PRHDT and CDR2 is FYEKMQ (reference sequence). The V gene end was trimmed by 5 bases and the J gene end by 7 bases; junction bases not matched to a gene: 3. This CDR3 is built from 12 residues. CDR3 DNA: TGTGCCAGCAGCCTCGACAGGGGTGAAGCTTTCTTT. Its translation: CASSLDRGEAFF.

The chain employs TRBV11-2 and TRBJ1-4; a weak D match, TRBD1 (6 bases). Trimming shortened V by 5 bases and J by 6 bases, and 16 bases separated the two germline ends. Germline CDR1 and CDR2: SGHAT and FQNNGV. CDR3 size: 15 residues. The CDR3 loop reads CASSPSGGVDEKLFF. Here the CDR3 DNA reads TGTGCCAGCAGCCCCAGTGGGGGCGTGGATGAAAAACTGTTTTTT.

The rearrangement uses TRBV5-6 and TRBJ2-1; D possibly corresponds to TRBD1 (5 bases). V was clipped by 0 bases and J by 0 bases, with 10 bases between them. Germline assignment: CDR1 SGHDT and CDR2 YYEEEE. This CDR3 has 16 residues. The CDR3 DNA reads TGTGCCAGCAGCTTGGTGAAGGGGTTCTCCTACAATGAGCAGTTCTTC. Translated, it gives CASSLVKGFSYNEQFF.

The rearrangement uses TRBV6-2 or TRBV6-3 and TRBJ2-7; TRBD2 is a possible D gene (6 bases). CDR3 size: 15 residues. Trimming took 2 bases from V and 5 from J, leaving 16 bases between them. Germline CDR1 is MNHEY and CDR2 is SVGEGT. CDR3 protein: CASSYGLARGDEQYF. The CDR3 DNA sequence: TGTGCCAGCAGTTACGGGTTGGCGCGGGGCGACGAGCAGTACTTC.

This clone was picked up one time. The chain links TRBV14 to TRBJ2-7, with TRBD2 matching 9 bases. This CDR3 is 16 amino acids long. CDR1 and CDR2 (germline): SGHDN, FVKESK. V lost 5 bases, J lost 4 bases, and 12 bases stayed unmatched. This chain's CDR3 is CASSRRLAGVGYEQYF. In nucleotides, the CDR3 is TGTGCCAGCAGCAGACGCTTAGCGGGAGTTGGTTACGAGCAGTACTTC. The variable domain in full, completed from reference TRBV14 and TRBJ2-7, reads EAGVTQFPSHSVIEKGQTVTLRCDPISGHDNLYWYRRVMGKEIKFLLHFVKESKQDESGMPNNRFLAERTGGTYSTLKVQPAELEDSGVYFCASSRRLAGVGYEQYFGPGTRLTVT.

This clone was seen only once. This chain connects TRBV3-1 (or the pseudogene TRBV3-2) to TRBJ1-1; 7 positions agree with TRBD1. Germline CDR1 reads LGHDT; CDR2 reads YNNKEL (reference sequence). Losses at the gene ends were 4 bases for V and 3 bases for J; bases not matched to a gene: 14. The CDR3 extends over 17 amino acids. This chain's CDR3 is CASSPGGGRRRDTEAFF. The CDR3 coding sequence is TGTGCCAGCAGCCCAGGGGGGGGCCGGAGGAGAGACACTGAAGCTTTCTTT.

This clone has just one count. V gene TRBV19 combines with J gene TRBJ2-3; D gene ambiguous. The CDR3 runs to 11 residues. Germline loops: CDR1 LNHDA, CDR2 SQIVND (reference sequence). Trimming took off 3 bases at V and 8 bases at J, with 6 bases between the two ends. In nucleotides, the CDR3 is TGTGCCAGTAGTATTGAAGGTACGCAGTATTTT. This sequence encodes CASSIEGTQYF.

The chain combines TRBV12-3 or TRBV12-4 with TRBJ2-1; D possibly uses TRBD1 or TRBD2 (5 bases each). The V gene lost 2 bases and the J gene lost 10 bases, with 12 bases spanning the gap. The CDR3 is 13 residues long. The CDR3 loop reads CASSLRGPEEQFF. As DNA, the CDR3 is TGTGCCAGCAGTTTAAGGGGACCGGAGGAGCAGTTCTTC.

This clone was observed a few times. This rearrangement joins TRBV10-3 to TRBJ2-1; tentative D call: TRBD1 (5 bases). The CDR3 sequence is 13 residues long. The germline V gene has CDR1 ENHRY and CDR2 SYGVKD. The V and J ends lost 2 bases and 10 bases respectively, with 12 bases between them. The CDR3 bases are TGTGCCATCAGTGAGGACAGACCACGGGAGCAGTTCTTC. Translating it yields CAISEDRPREQFF.

V is TRBV5-1 and J is TRBJ1-4; 9 bases align to TRBD1. CDR1 and CDR2 (germline): SGHRS, YFSETQ. The CDR3 loop spans 15 amino acids. J lost 7 bases, V lost 0 bases, and 4 bases had no gene match. The CDR3 loop is CASSLAGTGSEKLFF. The CDR3 DNA reads TGCGCCAGCAGCTTGGCTGGGACAGGGAGTGAAAAACTGTTTTTT. Supplemented by reference TRBV5-1 and TRBJ1-4, the full variable domain reads KAGVTQTPRYLIKTRGQQVTLSCSPISGHRSVSWYQQTPGQGLQFLFEYFSETQRNKGNFPGRFSGRQFSNSRSEMNVSTLELGDSALYLCASSLAGTGSEKLFFGSGTQLSVL.

The chain combines TRBV10-1 with TRBJ1-1; the match to TRBD1 covers 9 bases. This CDR3 comprises 13 residues. J was trimmed by 8 bases and V by 4 bases; bases with no gene match: 5. Germline assignment: CDR1 WNHNN and CDR2 SYGVQD (reference sequence). The CDR3 DNA sequence: TGCGCCAGCAGTGCCTCCGGGACAGGGGAAGCTTTCTTT. It is translated as CASSASGTGEAFF.

This sequence joins TRBV29-1 and TRBJ2-5, with D possibly matching TRBD1 (5 bases). Trimming cost V 7 bases and J 5 bases, with 11 bases left between them. The CDR3 has 11 amino acids. Per the germline V gene, CDR1 is SQVTM and CDR2 is ANQGSEA. CDR3 sequence reads: CSGGQLETQYF. CDR3 coding DNA: TGCAGCGGCGGACAATTGGAGACCCAGTACTTC. Supplemented by reference TRBV29-1 and TRBJ2-5, the full variable domain reads SAVISQKPSRDICQRGTSLTIQCQVDSQVTMMFWYRQQPGQSLTLIATANQGSEATYESGFVIDKFPISRPNLTFSTLTVSNMSPEDSSIYLCSGGQLETQYFGPGTRLLVL.

This clone was observed once. The chain carries TRBV11-2 and TRBJ2-1; 14 bases map to TRBD2. This CDR3 region has 17 residues. The germline V gene encodes CDR1 SGHAT and CDR2 FQNNGV. Trimming removed 0 bases from V and 9 bases from J; junction bases left unmatched: 7. The chain's CDR3 is CASSLEGLAGVRGEQFF. The CDR3 DNA follows: TGTGCCAGCAGCTTAGAGGGACTAGCGGGAGTTCGGGGTGAGCAGTTCTTC.

This clone was observed once. The CDR3 here is CASSQSGGDSSSYEQYF. CDR3 DNA: TGCGCCAGCAGTCAATCGGGAGGGGACTCGAGCTCCTACGAGCAGTACTTC. This chain links TRBV23-1 with TRBJ2-7; 7 bases agree with TRBD2. TRBV23-1 is an ORF, with its function uncertain. The CDR3 spans 17 residues. Trimming removed 0 bases from V and 0 bases from J; junction bases left unmatched: 8.

The chain combines TRBV2 with TRBJ2-1; D uncertain. CDR3 length: 11 residues. Germline V gives CDR1 SNHLY, CDR2 FYNNEI. V lost 5 bases, J lost 9 bases, and 8 bases lay in between. CDR3 in amino acids: CASSSGPEQFF. The DNA of the CDR3 is TGTGCCAGCAGTTCCGGGCCTGAGCAGTTCTTC.

CDR3 sequence reads: CASSIRDRMNTEAFF. CDR3 coding DNA: TGTGCCAGTAGTATTAGGGACAGGATGAACACTGAAGCTTTCTTT. The V gene is TRBV19, the J gene TRBJ1-1, with 8 bases lining up with TRBD1. The V and J ends lost 3 bases and 0 bases, in that order; junction bases with no gene match: 3. Germline V CDR1 and CDR2: LNHDA, SQIVND (reference sequence). CDR3 length: 15 residues.

This rearrangement joins TRBV10-2 to TRBJ1-6; D might be TRBD1 (5 bases). The CDR3 runs to 15 residues. V lost 7 bases to trimming and J lost 0 bases, with 10 bases between them. Germline values: CDR1 WSHSY, CDR2 SAAADI. The CDR3 loop is CASTTGGSYNSPLHF. The CDR3 nucleotides read TGCGCCAGCACCACCGGGGGCTCCTATAATTCACCCCTCCACTTT.

The gene calls are TRBV27 and TRBJ2-7; tentatively, D is TRBD2 (6 bases). The V gene lost 5 bases and the J gene lost 2 bases, with 19 bases spanning the gap. The length of the CDR3 is 16 residues. Germline V lookup: CDR1 MNHEY, CDR2 SMNVEV (reference sequence). The CDR3 DNA reads as TGTGCCAGCAGTCCCAACCCTGGAGGGCCGACCTACGAGCAGTACTTC. Amino acids: CASSPNPGGPTYEQYF.

The rearrangement uses TRBV4-1 and TRBJ1-2; TRBD1 aligns across 11 bases. The CDR3 covers 16 residues. J gave up 2 bases and V 3 bases, and 5 bases lay outside the gene matches. The V gene's germline CDR1 is MGHRA and CDR2 YSYEKL. The CDR3 bases are TGCGCCAGCAGCCAGACCGGACAGGGGGCCAACTATGGCTACACCTTC. Translated, it gives CASSQTGQGANYGYTF.

The chain employs TRBV6-6 and TRBJ1-6; D remains ambiguous. V lost 2 bases and J lost 3, with 8 bases in between. The CDR3 totals 15 residues. The germline CDR1 and CDR2 sequences are MNHNY and SVGAGI (reference sequence). The CDR3 reads CASSYQDRYNSPLHF. The CDR3 nucleotides read TGTGCCAGCAGTTACCAGGACCGCTATAATTCACCCCTCCACTTT.